A selection of T cell receptor beta chains follows, all from one sample in a study of T cells in localized non-small cell lung cancer. TCRdb keeps only in-frame clones here, not all; method: immunoSEQ multiplex PCR. In the table there are 30,000 to 35,000 clones, approximately 90% of which are singletons. Sample: peripheral blood mononuclear cells, taken before any cancer treatment. These receptors came from a female donor older than 55 with stage II lung adenocarcinoma. The CDR3 runs from the conserved cysteine through the conserved F or W. Fields, in order: V gene, J gene, D gene, clone size, CDR3 DNA, CDR3 protein. A D gene is named only where the DNA matches it firmly. Expanded clones get a size class; other rows say once, few or many, or leave the size out.

>TRBV15|TRBJ2-7|TRBD1|-
TGTGCCACCAGCAGGCAAGGGACAGGTCCCTACGAGCAGTACTTC
CATSRQGTGPYEQYF
>TRBV29-1|TRBJ1-2|-|-
TGCAGCGTTGCCGCCAGTAACTATGGCTACACCTTC
CSVAASNYGYTF
>TRBV7-2|TRBJ2-1|-|-
TGTGCCAGCAGCTTAATCCCAATCTCCTACAATGAGCAGTTCTTC
CASSLIPISYNEQFF
>TRBV5-1|TRBJ1-4|-|-
TGCGCCAGCAGCATGGGGCAGACGACTAATGAAAAACTGTTTTTT
CASSMGQTTNEKLFF
>TRBV20-1|TRBJ2-3|-|-
TGCAGTGCTCCCCCGGCGCAGTATTTT
CSAPPAQYF
>TRBV15|TRBJ2-2|-|-
TGTGCCACCAGCAGAGAGAGGGTAACCGGGGAGCTGTTTTTT
CATSRERVTGELFF
>TRBV4-1|TRBJ2-7|-|-
TGCGCCAGCAGCCAAGATCTATGGGGGGCCTACGAGCAGTACTTC
CASSQDLWGAYEQYF
>TRBV6-1|TRBJ2-7|-|-
TGTGCCAGCAGTGAAGGGGAGGCCTACGAGCAGTACTTC
CASSEGEAYEQYF
>TRBV9|TRBJ1-1|TRBD1|-
TGTGCCAGCAGCGTGGGGACAGGTGGGAACACTGAAGCTTTCTTT
CASSVGTGGNTEAFF
>TRBV29-1|TRBJ1-5|-|-
TGCAGCGTTCAAGGGGTCCCCAATCAGCCCCAGCATTTT
CSVQGVPNQPQHF
>TRBV7-2|TRBJ2-3|-|-
TGTGCCAGCAGCCTCGGGACTTACAGCACAGATACGCAGTATTTT
CASSLGTYSTDTQYF
>TRBV5-5|TRBJ2-3|-|-
TGTGCCAGCAGCTTGGCGACCCAGCAGGCTCGAGCAGATACGCAGTATTTT
CASSLATQQARADTQYF
>TRBV19|TRBJ1-1|-|few
TGTGCCAGTAGTGGAGAGGGACTGCGGCGAGCTTTCTTT
CASSGEGLRRAFF
>TRBV7-9|TRBJ2-1|TRBD2|-
TGTGCCAGCAGCTTAACTAGCGGAGGATACAATGAGCAGTTCTTC
CASSLTSGGYNEQFF
>TRBV2|TRBJ2-3|TRBD2|-
TGTGCCAGCAGTGAAGCGCGGGGGGAATCAGATACGCAGTATTTT
CASSEARGESDTQYF
>TRBV28|TRBJ1-1|TRBD1|-
TGTGCCAGCAGTTTAGCAGGGGGGGACACTGAAGCTTTCTTT
CASSLAGGDTEAFF
>TRBV2|TRBJ2-1|TRBD1|once
TGTGCCAGCAGGGAACAGGGGTCCGTTTACAATGAGCAGTTCTTC
CASREQGSVYNEQFF
>TRBV5-1|TRBJ1-1|-|-
TGCGCCAGCAGCTACGGCCTAGGAGGGGCCCCGAACACTGAAGCTTTCTTT
CASSYGLGGAPNTEAFF
>TRBV19|TRBJ2-5|-|-
TGTGCCAGTACCAAAACGGGGCCGTGGGAGACCCAGTACTTC
CASTKTGPWETQYF
>TRBV25-1|TRBJ1-2|-|-
TGTGCCAGCAGTGAATCACACACGATAGGGGTTGGCTACACCTTC
CASSESHTIGVGYTF
>TRBV28|TRBJ2-5|TRBD1|-
TGTGCCAGCAGTCGACAGGGTGGGGAGACCCAGTACTTC
CASSRQGGETQYF
>TRBV6-4|TRBJ1-3|-|-
TGTGCCAGCAGTGACTCCATAGGGGACACCATATATTTT
CASSDSIGDTIYF
>TRBV6-5|TRBJ2-1|-|-
TGTGCCAGCAGTTACAGGAGCTCCTACAATGAGCAGTTCTTC
CASSYRSSYNEQFF
>TRBV5-4|TRBJ2-1|-|-
TGTGCCAGCAGCTCAAAAGCGGTTTCCTACAATGAGCAGTTCTTC
CASSSKAVSYNEQFF
>TRBV4-3|TRBJ2-7|-|-
TGCGCCAGCAGCCAAACCCCGGCGGCCCCCTACGAGCAGTACTTC
CASSQTPAAPYEQYF
>TRBV28|TRBJ1-1|-|-
TGTGCCAGCAGTTCTCTCCAAATGAACACTGAAGCTTTCTTT
CASSSLQMNTEAFF
>TRBV5-1|TRBJ2-2|-|-
TGCGCCAGCAGCTTGGGGGCGCGGGGAGGCGGCACCGGGGAGCTGTTTTTT
CASSLGARGGGTGELFF
>TRBV28|TRBJ2-3|TRBD2|-
TGTGCCAGCAGTTTAGAGAGTGGAGCGGGAGGGCCGGACGCCCCTTGGCCAGATACGCAGTATTTT
CASSLESGAGGPDAPWPDTQYF
>TRBV29-1|TRBJ2-7|TRBD1|few
TGCAGCGCTGGGGACAGGGAGTACGAGCAGTACTTC
CSAGDREYEQYF
>TRBV11-3|TRBJ1-1|-|once
TGTGCCAGCAGCTTAAGGGGGGGGGCCCCTGAAGCTTTCTTT
CASSLRGGAPEAFF
>TRBV4-3|TRBJ2-1|-|-
TGCGCCAGCAGCCAAGCCCCACCTAGGGGGGCTAGGAACAATGAGCAGTTCTTC
CASSQAPPRGARNNEQFF
>TRBV7-6|TRBJ2-3|TRBD1|-
TGTGCCAGCAGCTTAGTTGGGACAGGGTCCACAGATACGCAGTATTTT
CASSLVGTGSTDTQYF